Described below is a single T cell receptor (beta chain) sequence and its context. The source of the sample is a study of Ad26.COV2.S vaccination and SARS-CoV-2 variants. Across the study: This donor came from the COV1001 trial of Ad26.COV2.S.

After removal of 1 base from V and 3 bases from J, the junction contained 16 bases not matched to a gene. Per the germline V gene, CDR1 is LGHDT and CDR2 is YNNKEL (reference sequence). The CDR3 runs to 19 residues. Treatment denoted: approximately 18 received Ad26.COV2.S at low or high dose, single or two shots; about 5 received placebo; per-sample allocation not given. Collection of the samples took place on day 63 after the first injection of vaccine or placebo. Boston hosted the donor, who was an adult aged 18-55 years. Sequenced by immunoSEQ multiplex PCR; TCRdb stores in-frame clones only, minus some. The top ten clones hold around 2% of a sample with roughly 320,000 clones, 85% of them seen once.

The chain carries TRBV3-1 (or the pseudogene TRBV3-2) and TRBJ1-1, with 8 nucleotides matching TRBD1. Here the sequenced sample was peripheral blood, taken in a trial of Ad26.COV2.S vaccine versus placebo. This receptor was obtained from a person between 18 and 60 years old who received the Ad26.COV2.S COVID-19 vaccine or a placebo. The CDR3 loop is CASSQGRVPRGRRDTEAFF. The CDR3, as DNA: TGTGCCAGCAGCCAAGGGCGGGTCCCCAGGGGGCGCAGGGACACTGAAGCTTTCTTT.